Listed here are 26 T cell receptor beta chains from one sample, sequenced in a study of CD8+ T cells in alopecia areata. Extracted from the samples, RNA was reverse transcribed into cDNA to serve as the sequencing template. Assay: immunoSEQ multiplex PCR; the TCRdb copy retains only in-frame clones and omits some. The repertoire holds fewer than 250,000 clones, with about 40% as singletons. Indicated treatment: oral pan-JAK inhibitor, 5-10 mg twice daily. The source material was CD4+ T cells sorted from blood, sampled at roughly week 36, from a patient treated with tofacitinib. The receptor source for this set is a human donor with alopecia areata.

The chain employs TRBV7-2 and TRBJ2-3; weak D call: TRBD2 (6 bases). The CDR3 is 13 residues long. The germline V gene has CDR1 SGHTA and CDR2 FQGNSA. With 5 bases removed from V and 2 bases from J, the gap between germline ends came to 8 bases. CDR3 nucleotide sequence: TGTGCCAGCAGCGGGAGGATCACAGATACGCAGTATTTT. Translated, it gives CASSGRITDTQYF.

This clone was counted a few times. V gene TRBV9 combines with J gene TRBJ2-2; tentatively, D is TRBD1 (5 bases). CDR3 size: 14 residues. V was shortened by 1 base and J by 4 bases, with 8 bases between the two germline ends. Germline CDR1 is SGDLS and CDR2 is YYNGEE. The CDR3 reads CASSVRTFTGELFF. DNA for the CDR3: TGTGCCAGCAGCGTAAGGACATTCACCGGGGAGCTGTTTTTT.

This clone was detected a few times. The V and J genes are TRBV5-4 and TRBJ2-2; a possible D gene is TRBD1 (6 bases). The germline V and J ends were trimmed by 4 bases and 2 bases, with 15 bases remaining between them. Germline lookup yields CDR1 SGHNT and CDR2 YYREEE (reference sequence). There are 16 residues in the CDR3. The chain's CDR3 is CASSRKDRRNTGELFF. CDR3 DNA sequence: TGTGCCAGCAGCCGGAAGGACAGAAGAAACACCGGGGAGCTGTTTTTT. The full variable domain, completed using reference TRBV5-4 and TRBJ2-2, is ETGVTQSPTHLIKTRGQQVTLRCSSQSGHNTVSWYQQALGQGPQFIFQYYREEENGRGNFPPRFSGLQFPNYSSELNVNALELDDSALYLCASSRKDRRNTGELFFGEGSRLTVL.

This rearrangement joins TRBV6-6 to TRBJ2-7, with 8 bases identical to TRBD1. This CDR3 comprises 15 residues. In germline, CDR1 is MNHNY, CDR2 SVGAGI (reference sequence). V shed 0 bases and J 5 bases; nucleotides not matched to a gene: 6. DNA of the CDR3: TGTGCCAGCAGTTACTCGAGACAGGGGAGAGACGAGCAGTACTTC. As protein: CASSYSRQGRDEQYF.

The chain has TRBV7-3 and TRBJ2-7; D call uncertain. CDR1 SGHTA and CDR2 FQGTGA come from the germline V gene. V was trimmed by 2 bases and J by 2 bases, leaving 7 bases between them. The CDR3 totals 13 residues. This chain's CDR3 is CASSLARTYEQYF. CDR3 DNA: TGTGCCAGCAGCTTAGCCAGAACCTACGAGCAGTACTTC.

CDR3 loop: CASSSEGNQPQHF. As DNA, the CDR3 is TGTGCCAGCAGTAGCGAGGGCAATCAGCCCCAGCATTTT. The V gene is TRBV2, the J gene TRBJ1-5; the D is unclear. The CDR3 has 13 residues. Trimming took 5 bases from V and 2 from J, leaving 7 bases between them. The germline CDR1 and CDR2 sequences are SNHLY and FYNNEI.

This clone was detected a few times. The CDR3 here is CANIVRAGDGFDTEAFF. CDR3 sequence (DNA): TGTGCCAACATAGTTAGGGCAGGGGATGGGTTCGACACTGAAGCTTTCTTT. This chain links TRBV19 with TRBJ1-1, with D perhaps TRBD1 (6 bases). Germline-derived CDR1 and CDR2 are LNHDA and SQIVND (reference sequence). The V end was cut by 10 bases, the J end by 3 bases, with 27 bases between. The CDR3 totals 17 residues.

This clone has a handful of counts. An end of the junction does not agree with germline; a read error may underlie this. CDR3 region: CASSFRGPNEKLFF. In DNA, the CDR3 is TGTGCCAGCAGCTTCAGGGGACCGAATGAGAAACTGTTTTTT. V and J are TRBV7-9 and TRBJ1-4, with D perhaps matching TRBD1 (6 bases). Germline V gene sequence: CDR1 SEHNR, CDR2 FQNEAQ (reference sequence). The CDR3 loop spans 14 amino acids. Full variable domain (outside the CDR3, taken from reference TRBV7-9 and TRBJ1-4): DTGVSQNPRHKITKRGQNVTFRCDPISEHNRLYWYRQTLGQGPEFLTYFQNEAQLEKSRLLSDRFSAERPKGSFSTLEIQRTEQGDSAMYLCASSFRGPNEKLFFGSGTQLSVL.

As regards this clone: The identical CDR3 is also encoded by other nucleotide sequences in the sample. This chain joins TRBV29-1 and TRBJ2-3; D not resolved. V gave up 2 bases and J gave up 3 bases, with 6 bases separating them. Germline assignment: CDR1 SQVTM and CDR2 ANQGSEA. The CDR3 consists of 12 residues. Here the CDR3 reads CSVEQLTDTQYF. Written as DNA, the CDR3 is TGCAGCGTTGAACAGTTGACAGATACGCAGTATTTT.

This clone has a handful of counts. The chain joins TRBV27 to TRBJ2-3, with TRBD1 matching over 8 bases. This CDR3 comprises 16 residues. The trim removed 6 bases at V and 5 bases at J, leaving 13 bases unmatched. Germline V lookup: CDR1 MNHEY, CDR2 SMNVEV (reference sequence). The CDR3 loop reads CASRTGAATRGDTQYF. The CDR3 bases are TGTGCCAGCAGGACAGGGGCGGCTACCCGGGGAGATACGCAGTATTTT.

V usage is TRBV11-1 and J usage is TRBJ2-7, with D unclear. Germline V lookup: CDR1 SGHAT, CDR2 FQDESV (reference sequence). This CDR3 is 15 amino acids long. V lost 1 base and J 1 base, leaving 11 bases between the germline ends. DNA of the CDR3: TGTGCCAGCAGCTTAGTAGGTTCCCTGTCCTACGAGCAGTACTTC. Its protein product is CASSLVGSLSYEQYF.

This clone has just a few counts. The chain employs TRBV29-1 and TRBJ2-3; 9 bases are shared with TRBD2. Germline CDR1 SQVTM, CDR2 ANQGSEA. Unmatched junction bases numbered 11, after V lost 3 bases and J lost 4 bases. The CDR3 loop spans 16 amino acids. The DNA of the CDR3 is TGCAGCGTTGACGTCGTGTCTAGCGGGAAGGCAGATACGCAGTATTTT. This sequence encodes CSVDVVSSGKADTQYF.

The chain is built from TRBV5-1 and TRBJ2-3; D call uncertain. Trimming removed 0 bases at V and 4 bases at J, with 12 bases between. Looked up from germline, CDR1 is SGHRS and CDR2 is YFSETQ. The CDR3 loop spans 15 amino acids. The CDR3 spells CASSLGPMEPDTQYF. CDR3 DNA: TGCGCCAGCAGCTTGGGCCCCATGGAACCAGATACGCAGTATTTT.

This clone was seen more than once but under ten times. The chain has TRBV5-1 and TRBJ2-7, with 9 bases lining up with TRBD2. The CDR3 runs to 16 residues. CDR1 and CDR2 (germline): SGHRS, YFSETQ. V was clipped by 0 bases and J by 6 bases; unmatched bases: 10. The CDR3 sequence: CASSLARGRAAGEQYF. For the CDR3, the DNA is TGCGCCAGCAGCTTGGCGCGCGGGAGGGCAGCGGGCGAGCAGTACTTC.

Many counts were recorded for this clone. CDR3 coding DNA: TGTGCCACCGGGACCACAACCTACGAGCAGTACTTC. Translation gives CATGTTTYEQYF. The chain is built from TRBV7-9 and TRBJ2-7; D tentatively reads TRBD1 or TRBD2 (5 bases each). Trimming removed 10 bases at V and 2 bases at J, with 12 bases between. Germline CDR1 SEHNR, CDR2 FQNEAQ (reference sequence). CDR3 length: 12 residues.

A few counts support this clone. V is TRBV28 and J is TRBJ2-1; 7 bases are shared with TRBD2. The CDR3 covers 12 residues. Trimming took 5 bases from V and 15 from J; bases not matched to a gene: 10. Germline CDR1 and CDR2: MDHEN and SYDVKM. CDR3 bases: TGTGCCAGCAGTCCGAGAATAGCGGGTCTGTTCTTC. It codes for CASSPRIAGLFF.

The chain recombines TRBV28 with TRBJ1-4, with a possible D match to TRBD1 (5 bases). V shed 1 base and J shed 9 bases, with 15 bases lying between them. There are 15 residues in the CDR3. Per germline, CDR1 MDHEN and CDR2 SYDVKM. CDR3 sequence: CASSLSPRGGKKLFF. Here the CDR3 DNA reads TGTGCCAGCAGTTTATCTCCCCGGGGCGGAAAAAAACTGTTTTTT.

This clone was detected a few times. This chain uses TRBV11-2 with TRBJ2-2; possible D gene TRBD2, 5 bases. Germline-derived CDR1 and CDR2 are SGHAT and FQNNGV. The germline V and J ends were trimmed by 2 bases and 3 bases, with 7 bases remaining between them. The CDR3 covers 14 residues. Written as DNA, the CDR3 is TGTGCCAGCAGCTTATTGCGGGACACCGGGGAGCTGTTTTTT. Encoded protein: CASSLLRDTGELFF.

The V gene is TRBV30, the J gene TRBJ2-7; 10 bases are a match to TRBD1. The CDR3 covers 14 residues. With V trimmed by 4 bases and J by 4 bases, 7 bases remained unmatched. The germline gives CDR1 GTSNPN, CDR2 SVGIG (reference sequence). The CDR3: CAWKRDRGKYEQYF. As DNA, the CDR3 is TGTGCCTGGAAACGGGACAGGGGAAAATACGAGCAGTACTTC.

This clone appeared a few times. Other DNA sequences in this sample translate to the same CDR3. As DNA, the CDR3 is TGTGCCAGCAGTTTACTGATGAACACTGAAGCTTTCTTT. Translated, it gives CASSLLMNTEAFF. The V and J genes are TRBV27 and TRBJ1-1; D is undetermined. Trimming removed 2 bases at V and 0 bases at J, with 4 bases between. The V gene's germline CDR1 is MNHEY and CDR2 SMNVEV (reference sequence). The CDR3 is made up of 13 amino acids.

Turning to this clone: An end of the junction differs from the germline gene, which may be a read error. The chain uses TRBV6-1 and TRBJ2-7, with 9 nucleotides matching TRBD2. Germline CDR1 reads MNHNS; CDR2 reads SASEGT. The CDR3 has 17 amino acids. In DNA, the CDR3 is TGTGCCATCAGTGCCGGTGTGGCGGGAGGGAGCTCCTACGAGCAGTACTTC. The encoded protein is CAISAGVAGGSSYEQYF.

On this clone: This may come from a read error, since a much larger clone is one base off. The chain employs TRBV5-1 and TRBJ2-2; D possibly corresponds to TRBD2 (5 bases). This CDR3 has 14 amino acids. Germline V gene data show CDR1 as SGHRS and CDR2 as YFSETQ. V was shortened by 6 bases and J by 12 bases, with 21 bases between the two germline ends. CDR3 in amino acids: CASNPSMGSGKLFF. In nucleotides, the CDR3 is TGCGCCAGCAACCCTAGCATGGGATCGGGGAAGCTGTTTTTT.

The chain joins TRBV10-2 to TRBJ2-5; maybe TRBD1 (5 bases). Germline CDR1 WSHSY, CDR2 SAAADI. Trimming stripped 4 bases from V and 1 base from J, with 10 bases between. The CDR3 length is 14 residues. Here the CDR3 DNA reads TGCGCCAGCAGTGGCCAGGGCCTCCAAGAGACCCAGTACTTC. Translating it yields CASSGQGLQETQYF.

The J gene is TRBJ1-5, the V gene TRBV7-2; possibly TRBD1 for D (6 bases). The V and J ends lost 2 bases and 2 bases respectively, with 13 bases between them. CDR1 is SGHTA and CDR2 is FQGNSA in the germline V gene. The CDR3 runs 16 residues. The CDR3 sequence: CASSLRFSGGNQPQHF. The CDR3 DNA is TGTGCCAGCAGCTTACGTTTTTCAGGGGGCAATCAGCCCCAGCATTTT.

The J gene is TRBJ2-5, the V gene TRBV29-1; 9 nucleotides match TRBD2. V lost 4 bases to trimming and J lost 5 bases; unmatched junction nucleotides: 8. CDR1 is SQVTM, CDR2 ANQGSEA, per germline. The CDR3 contains 14 residues. The chain's CDR3 is CSVGLSGSGETQYF. In DNA, the CDR3 is TGCAGCGTTGGTCTTAGCGGGAGTGGTGAGACCCAGTACTTC.

The chain links TRBV5-1 to TRBJ2-7, with a tentative D call TRBD1 (5 bases). Germline V gives CDR1 SGHRS, CDR2 YFSETQ. The CDR3 contains 17 residues. V shed 4 bases and J shed 2 bases, with 22 bases lying between them. The CDR3 here is CASSPEGVTDLTYEQYF. The CDR3 DNA sequence: TGCGCCAGCAGCCCGGAAGGGGTCACCGACTTAACCTACGAGCAGTACTTC.